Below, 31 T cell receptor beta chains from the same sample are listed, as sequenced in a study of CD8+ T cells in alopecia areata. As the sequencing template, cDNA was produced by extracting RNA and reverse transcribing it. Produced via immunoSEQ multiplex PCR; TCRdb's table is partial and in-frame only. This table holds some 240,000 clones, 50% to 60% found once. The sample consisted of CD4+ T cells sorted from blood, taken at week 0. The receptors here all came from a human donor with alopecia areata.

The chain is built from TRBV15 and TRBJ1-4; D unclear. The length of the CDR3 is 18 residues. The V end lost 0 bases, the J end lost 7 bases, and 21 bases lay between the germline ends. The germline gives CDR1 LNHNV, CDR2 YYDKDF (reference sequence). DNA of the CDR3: TGTGCCACCAGCAGAGATCGGCTGAACACCGCGAAAGGTGAAAAACTGTTTTTT. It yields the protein CATSRDRLNTAKGEKLFF.

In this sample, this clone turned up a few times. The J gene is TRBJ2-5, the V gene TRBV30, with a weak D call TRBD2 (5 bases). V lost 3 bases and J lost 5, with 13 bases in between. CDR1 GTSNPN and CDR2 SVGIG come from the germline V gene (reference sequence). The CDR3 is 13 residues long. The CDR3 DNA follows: TGTGCCTGGAGCGGGGAAGCTGTTGAGACCCAGTACTTC. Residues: CAWSGEAVETQYF.

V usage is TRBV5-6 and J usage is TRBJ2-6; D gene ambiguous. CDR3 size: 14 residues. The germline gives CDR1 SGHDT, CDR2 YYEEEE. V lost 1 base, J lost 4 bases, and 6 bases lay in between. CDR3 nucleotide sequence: TGTGCCAGCAGCTTGCCCCTAGGGGCCAACGTCCTGACTTTC. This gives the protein CASSLPLGANVLTF.

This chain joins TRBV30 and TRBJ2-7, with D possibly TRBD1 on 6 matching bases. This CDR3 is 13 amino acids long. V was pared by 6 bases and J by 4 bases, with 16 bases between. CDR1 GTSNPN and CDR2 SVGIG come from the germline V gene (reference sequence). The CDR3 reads CACPGVDAYEQYF. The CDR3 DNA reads TGTGCCTGCCCAGGGGTAGATGCGTACGAGCAGTACTTC.

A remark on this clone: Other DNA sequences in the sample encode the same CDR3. The CDR3 DNA reads as TGTGCCTGGAGTGTACGAAGCACAGATACGCAGTATTTT. Its protein is CAWSVRSTDTQYF. The V gene is TRBV30, the J gene TRBJ2-3; D not certain. V lost 0 bases, J lost 0 bases, and 4 bases lay in between. Germline V CDR1 and CDR2: GTSNPN, SVGIG (reference sequence). The CDR3 has 13 residues. Full variable domain (outside the CDR3, taken from reference TRBV30 and TRBJ2-3): SQTIHQWPATLVQPVGSPLSLECTVEGTSNPNLYWYRQAAGRGLQLLFYSVGIGQISSEVPQNLSASRPQDRQFILSSKKLLLSDSGFYLCAWSVRSTDTQYFGPGTRLTVL.

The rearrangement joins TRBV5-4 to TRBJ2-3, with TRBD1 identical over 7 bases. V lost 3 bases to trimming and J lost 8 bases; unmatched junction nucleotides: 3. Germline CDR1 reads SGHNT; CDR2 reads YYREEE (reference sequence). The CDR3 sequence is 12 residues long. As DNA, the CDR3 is TGTGCCAGCAGCTGGGGACAGTCTACGCAGTATTTT. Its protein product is CASSWGQSTQYF. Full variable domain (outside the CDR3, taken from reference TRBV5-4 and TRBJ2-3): ETGVTQSPTHLIKTRGQQVTLRCSSQSGHNTVSWYQQALGQGPQFIFQYYREEENGRGNFPPRFSGLQFPNYSSELNVNALELDDSALYLCASSWGQSTQYFGPGTRLTVL.

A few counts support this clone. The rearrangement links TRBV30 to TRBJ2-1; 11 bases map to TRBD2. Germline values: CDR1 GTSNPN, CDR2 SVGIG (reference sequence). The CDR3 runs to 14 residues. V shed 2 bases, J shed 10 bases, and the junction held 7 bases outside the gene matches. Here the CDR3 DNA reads TGTGCCTGGAGTCGTAGCGGGAGGGCAGGCGAGCAGTTCTTC. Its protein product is CAWSRSGRAGEQFF. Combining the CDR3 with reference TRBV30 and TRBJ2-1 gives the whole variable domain SQTIHQWPATLVQPVGSPLSLECTVEGTSNPNLYWYRQAAGRGLQLLFYSVGIGQISSEVPQNLSASRPQDRQFILSSKKLLLSDSGFYLCAWSRSGRAGEQFFGPGTRLTVL.

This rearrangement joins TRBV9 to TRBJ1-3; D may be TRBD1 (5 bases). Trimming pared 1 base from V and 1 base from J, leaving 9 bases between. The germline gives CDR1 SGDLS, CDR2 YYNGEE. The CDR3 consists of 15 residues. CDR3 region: CASSVQGLSGNTIYF. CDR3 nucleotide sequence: TGTGCCAGCAGCGTACAGGGTTTGTCTGGAAACACCATATATTTT.

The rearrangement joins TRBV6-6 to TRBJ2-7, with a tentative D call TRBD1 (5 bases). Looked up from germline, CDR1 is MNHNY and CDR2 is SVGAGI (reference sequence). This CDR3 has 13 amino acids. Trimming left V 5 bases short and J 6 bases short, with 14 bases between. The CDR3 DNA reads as TGTGCCAGCAGTCCCGACAGACGGGTCGAGCAGTACTTC. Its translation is CASSPDRRVEQYF.

The CDR3, as DNA: TGCGCCAGCAGCCCTATAGTGAGGGGGACCTCTGGGGCCAACGTCCTGACTTTC. It translates to CASSPIVRGTSGANVLTF. This chain connects TRBV5-1 to TRBJ2-6; TRBD1 might be the D (6 bases). This CDR3 has 18 residues. The germline CDR1 and CDR2 sequences are SGHRS and YFSETQ. V lost 4 bases and J 0 bases, leaving 17 bases between the germline ends.

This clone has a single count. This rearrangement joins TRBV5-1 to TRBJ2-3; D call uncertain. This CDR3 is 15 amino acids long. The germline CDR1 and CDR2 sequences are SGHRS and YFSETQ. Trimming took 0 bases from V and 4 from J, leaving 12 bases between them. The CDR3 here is CASSLAVRAADTQYF. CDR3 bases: TGCGCCAGCAGCTTGGCAGTTCGGGCGGCAGATACGCAGTATTTT.

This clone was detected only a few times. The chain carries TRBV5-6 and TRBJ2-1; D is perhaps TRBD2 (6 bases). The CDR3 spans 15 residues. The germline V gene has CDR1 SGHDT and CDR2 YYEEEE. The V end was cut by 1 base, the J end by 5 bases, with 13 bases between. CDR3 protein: CASSLSGGEHNEQFF. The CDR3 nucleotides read TGTGCCAGCAGCTTGTCTGGCGGGGAGCACAATGAGCAGTTCTTC.

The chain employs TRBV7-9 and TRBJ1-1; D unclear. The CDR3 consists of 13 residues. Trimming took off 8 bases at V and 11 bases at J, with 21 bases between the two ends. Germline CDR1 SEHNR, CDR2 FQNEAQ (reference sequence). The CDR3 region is CASRRAEGGAAFF. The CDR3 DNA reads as TGTGCCAGCCGACGGGCGGAGGGAGGAGCGGCTTTCTTT.

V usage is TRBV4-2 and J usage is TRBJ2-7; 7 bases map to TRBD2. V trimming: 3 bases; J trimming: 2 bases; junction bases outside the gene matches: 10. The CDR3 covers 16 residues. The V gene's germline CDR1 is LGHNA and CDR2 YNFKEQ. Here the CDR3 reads CASSQARLAVTYEQYF. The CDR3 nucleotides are TGTGCCAGCAGCCAGGCCCGACTAGCTGTTACCTACGAGCAGTACTTC.

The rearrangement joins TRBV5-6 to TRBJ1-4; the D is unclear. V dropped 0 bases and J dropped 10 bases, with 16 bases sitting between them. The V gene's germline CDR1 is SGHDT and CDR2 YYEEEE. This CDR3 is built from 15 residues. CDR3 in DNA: TGTGCCAGCAGCTTGGTGAGCAGGTCTAACGTAAAACTGTTTTTT. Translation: CASSLVSRSNVKLFF.

The CDR3 sequence is CSVGYSYGYTF. In DNA form, the CDR3 reads TGCAGCGTTGGATATTCCTATGGCTACACCTTC. The V and J genes are TRBV29-1 and TRBJ1-2; D is unclear. From germline, CDR1 is SQVTM and CDR2 ANQGSEA. Trimming stripped 4 bases from V and 4 bases from J, with 7 bases between. The CDR3 totals 11 residues.

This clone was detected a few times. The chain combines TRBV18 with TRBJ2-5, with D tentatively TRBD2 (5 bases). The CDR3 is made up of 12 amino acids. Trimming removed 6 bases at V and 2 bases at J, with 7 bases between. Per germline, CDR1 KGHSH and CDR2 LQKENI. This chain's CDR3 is CASSTGQETQYF. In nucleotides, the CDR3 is TGTGCCAGCTCCACGGGACAAGAGACCCAGTACTTC.

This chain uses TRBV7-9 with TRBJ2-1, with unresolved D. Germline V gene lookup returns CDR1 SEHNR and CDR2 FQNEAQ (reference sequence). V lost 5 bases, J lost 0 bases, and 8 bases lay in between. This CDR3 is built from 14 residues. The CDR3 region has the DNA TGTGCCAGCAGCCAAGCGAGCTCCTACAATGAGCAGTTCTTC. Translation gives CASSQASSYNEQFF.

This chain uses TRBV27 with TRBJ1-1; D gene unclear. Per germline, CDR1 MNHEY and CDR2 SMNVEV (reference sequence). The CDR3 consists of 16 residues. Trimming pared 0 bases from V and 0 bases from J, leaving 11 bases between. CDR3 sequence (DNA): TGTGCCAGCAGTTTATCCATCAGGTCATTGAACACTGAAGCTTTCTTT. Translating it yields CASSLSIRSLNTEAFF.

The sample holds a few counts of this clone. CDR3: CASRWTGNVADTQYF. CDR3 nucleotides: TGTGCCAGTAGATGGACAGGGAACGTGGCAGATACGCAGTATTTT. The chain is built from TRBV19 and TRBJ2-3; 8 bases are a match to TRBD1. The junction had 9 bases not matched to a gene; V was cut back by 6 bases and J by 4 bases. The CDR3 extends over 15 amino acids. The germline gives CDR1 LNHDA, CDR2 SQIVND (reference sequence).

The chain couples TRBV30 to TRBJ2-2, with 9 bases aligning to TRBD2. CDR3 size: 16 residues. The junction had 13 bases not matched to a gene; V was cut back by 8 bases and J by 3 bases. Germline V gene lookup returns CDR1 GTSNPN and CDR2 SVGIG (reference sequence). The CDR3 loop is CAGSFSGRADTGELFF. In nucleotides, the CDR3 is TGTGCCGGGTCCTTTAGCGGGAGAGCGGACACCGGGGAGCTGTTTTTT.

CDR3 sequence (DNA): TGCAGCGTTGGGGGTAGCGAAAACTATGGCTACACCTTC. Translated: CSVGGSENYGYTF. J is TRBJ1-2 and V is TRBV29-1; D unresolved. Germline V CDR1 and CDR2: SQVTM, ANQGSEA. V lost 4 bases to trimming and J lost 2 bases, with 11 bases between them. CDR3 length: 13 residues.

The CDR3 nucleotides read TGTGCCAGCAATCGCGGAGGGGCGCAATATGGCTACACCTTC. Protein product: CASNRGGAQYGYTF. V usage is TRBV5-4 and J usage is TRBJ1-2, with D perhaps TRBD1 (5 bases). The germline gives CDR1 SGHNT, CDR2 YYREEE (reference sequence). The V end was cut by 6 bases, the J end by 5 bases, with 17 bases between. The CDR3 runs 14 residues. Together with reference TRBV5-4 and TRBJ1-2, the CDR3 gives the full variable domain: ETGVTQSPTHLIKTRGQQVTLRCSSQSGHNTVSWYQQALGQGPQFIFQYYREEENGRGNFPPRFSGLQFPNYSSELNVNALELDDSALYLCASNRGGAQYGYTFGSGTRLTVV.

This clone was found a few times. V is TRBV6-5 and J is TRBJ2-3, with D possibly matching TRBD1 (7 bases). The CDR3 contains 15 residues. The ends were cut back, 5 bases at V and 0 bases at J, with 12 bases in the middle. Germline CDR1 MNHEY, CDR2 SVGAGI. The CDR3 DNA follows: TGTGCCAGCAGTCCGACAGGGACTAGCACAGATACGCAGTATTTT. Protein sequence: CASSPTGTSTDTQYF.

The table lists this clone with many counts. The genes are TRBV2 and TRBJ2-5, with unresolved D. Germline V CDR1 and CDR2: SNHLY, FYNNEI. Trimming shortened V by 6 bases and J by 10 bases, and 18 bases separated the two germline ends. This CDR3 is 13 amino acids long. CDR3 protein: CASSAQPPRRQYF. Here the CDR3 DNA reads TGTGCCAGCAGCGCACAACCACCCCGCCGCCAGTACTTC. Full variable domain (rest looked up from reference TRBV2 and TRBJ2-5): EPEVTQTPSHQVTQMGQEVILRCVPISNHLYFYWYRQILGQKVEFLVSFYNNEISEKSEIFDDQFSVERPDGSNFTLKIRSTKLEDSAMYFCASSAQPPRRQYFGPGTRLLVL.

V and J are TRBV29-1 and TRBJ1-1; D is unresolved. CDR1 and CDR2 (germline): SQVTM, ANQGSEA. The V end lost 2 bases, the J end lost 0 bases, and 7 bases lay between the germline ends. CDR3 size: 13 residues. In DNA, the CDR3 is TGCAGCGTTGAATCGAGCTTGAACACTGAAGCTTTCTTT. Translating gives CSVESSLNTEAFF. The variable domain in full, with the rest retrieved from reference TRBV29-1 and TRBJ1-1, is SAVISQKPSRDICQRGTSLTIQCQVDSQVTMMFWYRQQPGQSLTLIATANQGSEATYESGFVIDKFPISRPNLTFSTLTVSNMSPEDSSIYLCSVESSLNTEAFFGQGTRLTVV.

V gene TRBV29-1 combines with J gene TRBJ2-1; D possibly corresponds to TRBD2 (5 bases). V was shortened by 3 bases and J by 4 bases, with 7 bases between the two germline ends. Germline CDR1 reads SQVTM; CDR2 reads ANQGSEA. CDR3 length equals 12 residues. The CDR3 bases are TGCAGCGTTGAGCGCGGGTACAATGAGCAGTTCTTC. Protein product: CSVERGYNEQFF.

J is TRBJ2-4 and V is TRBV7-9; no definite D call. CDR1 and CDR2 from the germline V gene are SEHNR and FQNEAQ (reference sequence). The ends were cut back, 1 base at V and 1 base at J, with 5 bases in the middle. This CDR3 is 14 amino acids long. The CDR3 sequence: CASSLEGAKNIQYF. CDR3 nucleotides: TGTGCCAGCAGCTTAGAAGGGGCCAAAAACATTCAGTACTTC. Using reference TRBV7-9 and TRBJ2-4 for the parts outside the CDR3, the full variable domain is DTGVSQNPRHKITKRGQNVTFRCDPISEHNRLYWYRQTLGQGPEFLTYFQNEAQLEKSRLLSDRFSAERPKGSFSTLEIQRTEQGDSAMYLCASSLEGAKNIQYFGAGTRLSVL.

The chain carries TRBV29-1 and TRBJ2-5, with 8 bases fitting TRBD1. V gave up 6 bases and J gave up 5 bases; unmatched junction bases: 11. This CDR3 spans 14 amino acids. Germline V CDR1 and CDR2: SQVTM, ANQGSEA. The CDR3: CSVRRQGLGETQYF. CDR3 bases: TGCAGCGTGAGGCGACAGGGGTTGGGGGAGACCCAGTACTTC.

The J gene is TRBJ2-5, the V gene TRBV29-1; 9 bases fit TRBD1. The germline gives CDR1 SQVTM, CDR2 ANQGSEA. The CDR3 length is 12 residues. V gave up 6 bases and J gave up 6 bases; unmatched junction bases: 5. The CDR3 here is CSVQGAVKTQYF. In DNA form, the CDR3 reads TGCAGCGTACAGGGGGCGGTGAAGACCCAGTACTTC. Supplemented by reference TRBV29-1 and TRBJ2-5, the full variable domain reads SAVISQKPSRDICQRGTSLTIQCQVDSQVTMMFWYRQQPGQSLTLIATANQGSEATYESGFVIDKFPISRPNLTFSTLTVSNMSPEDSSIYLCSVQGAVKTQYFGPGTRLLVL.

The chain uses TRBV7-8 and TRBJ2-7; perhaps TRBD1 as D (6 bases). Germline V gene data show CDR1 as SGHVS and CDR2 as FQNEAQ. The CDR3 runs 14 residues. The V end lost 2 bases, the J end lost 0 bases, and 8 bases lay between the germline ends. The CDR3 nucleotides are TGTGCCAGCAGCTTACAGGGGTACTCCTACGAGCAGTACTTC. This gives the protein CASSLQGYSYEQYF.